These T cell receptor beta chains were read from a single sample in a study of human T cells and chemical hapten exposure. TCRdb reprocessed the RACE reads via MiXCR and lists one record per CDR3 protein. The sample includes some 81,000 distinct CDR3 sequences, 8.5% to 10% of them seen just once. The sample taken for sequencing was whole blood. The receptors stem from a female donor in good health. Some clones in this sample may be carry-over from other donors' samples. Both conserved end residues are trimmed from each CDR3. The D gene is left open where the match is weak. The size field is filled for only some rows; it gives once, few, many or a size class.

D gene | clone size | V gene | CDR3 protein
TRBD1 | many | TRBV6-5 | ASRGSGTGGHEQY
TRBD1 | . | TRBV5-6 | ASSLGQGPSQN
. | many | TRBV29-1 | SVTRSGVGLETQY
. | many | TRBV24-1 | ATSDNRASGANVLT
TRBD1 | many | TRBV28 | ASTPGTVLNQPQH
TRBD2 | . | TRBV5-6 | ASSLRLAGGTDTQY
. | many | TRBV7-9 | ASSQQEGLNTEAF
. | . | TRBV7-9 | ASSAPGGPTEAF
. | few | TRBV3-1 | ASARGATYEQY
. | . | TRBV18 | ASSSQGQNTEAF
. | . | TRBV25-1 | ASSAGIFYEQY
. | few | TRBV10-3 | AISESGSQGYGYT
. | many | TRBV2 | ASSESLGSEAF
TRBD2 | many | TRBV20-1 | SAFSGGQSYEQY
. | many | TRBV24-1 | ATSDSHDLLEKLF
TRBD1 | . | TRBV28 | ASNEQGSTEAF
. | many | TRBV21-1 | ASSKGSYLSLNQPQH